This is a list of T cell receptor beta chains from one sample in a study of tumor-infiltrating lymphocytes in primary liver carcinoma. One entry per CDR3 protein, called by TCRdb with MiXCR from the multiplex PCR reads. This table has around 170,000 distinct CDR3 sequences, roughly three fifths appearing once. The sequenced sample consisted of peripheral blood. The receptors shown here come from a man aged 35 to 55 with primary liver carcinoma and hepatitis B virus infection. The CDR3 runs from the conserved cysteine through the conserved F or W. Fields, in order: clone size, D gene, J gene, V gene, CDR3 DNA, CDR3 protein. D genes are given only for firm matches. Some rows mark clone size as missing; the rest say once, few, many or name a class of expanded clone.

size: -
D: -
J: TRBJ1-6
V: TRBV6-1
DNA: TGTGCCAGCAGTGAAGGGGATTCACCCCTCCGCTTT
CDR3: CASSEGDSPLRF

size: -
D: -
J: TRBJ2-7
V: TRBV11-2
DNA: TGTGCCAACATCTTAACCGACGGAGTCTACGAGCATTACTTC
CDR3: CANILTDGVYEHYF

size: -
D: -
J: TRBJ2-3
V: TRBV30
DNA: TGTGCCTGGAGGGGACTGATCAGCACAGATACGCAGTATTTT
CDR3: CAWRGLISTDTQYF

size: few
D: TRBD1
J: TRBJ2-5
V: TRBV29-1
DNA: TGCAGCGTTGCTTATTCAGGGGGAGAGGAGACCCAGTACTTC
CDR3: CSVAYSGGEETQYF

size: -
D: TRBD1
J: TRBJ2-1
V: TRBV12-3/TRBV12-4
DNA: TGTGCCAGCAGTTTATCTCCCAGGGGGAAGTGGAATGAGCAGTTCTTC
CDR3: CASSLSPRGKWNEQFF

size: -
D: TRBD1
J: TRBJ1-5
V: TRBV6-6
DNA: TGTGCCAGCAGCCCAGGGGGGACAGGGTATCAGCCCCAGCATTTT
CDR3: CASSPGGTGYQPQHF

size: -
D: -
J: TRBJ2-1
V: TRBV9
DNA: TGTGCCAGCAGCGTAGCCAGCTACAATGAGCAGTTCTTC
CDR3: CASSVASYNEQFF

size: -
D: TRBD1
J: TRBJ2-2
V: TRBV11-2
DNA: TGTGCCAGCACGACAGGGAACACCGGGGAGCCGTTTTTT
CDR3: CASTTGNTGEPFF

size: many
D: TRBD2
J: TRBJ2-7
V: TRBV11-2
DNA: TGTGCCAGCAGCTTAGAAGCGGGAGGTATCTACGAGCAGTACTTC
CDR3: CASSLEAGGIYEQYF

size: -
D: TRBD1
J: TRBJ2-1
V: TRBV7-9
DNA: TGTGCCAGCAGCCCGCCGGGGACAGAGAGCAATGAGCAGTTCTTC
CDR3: CASSPPGTESNEQFF

size: few
D: TRBD1
J: TRBJ1-5
V: TRBV6-5
DNA: TGTGCCAGCAGGCTTACAGGGGAACCCTCTAATCAGCCCCAGCATTTT
CDR3: CASRLTGEPSNQPQHF

size: -
D: TRBD2
J: TRBJ2-1
V: TRBV12-3/TRBV12-4
DNA: TGTGCCAGCAGCCACCAGGGGGGACTAGCGGGAGGAGGAATGTATGAGCAGTTCTTC
CDR3: CASSHQGGLAGGGMYEQFF

size: many
D: -
J: TRBJ1-4
V: TRBV6-6
DNA: TGTGCCAGCAGTACCGGGGGACGCCGGGGAGAAGAAAAACTGTTTTTT
CDR3: CASSTGGRRGEEKLFF

size: few
D: TRBD2
J: TRBJ2-7
V: TRBV29-1
DNA: TGCAGCGTAAGGACTAGCGGGAGCTCCTACGAGCAGTACTTC
CDR3: CSVRTSGSSYEQYF

size: once
D: -
J: TRBJ2-5
V: TRBV11-2
DNA: TGTGCCAGCAGCTTAGGGACTGGGGAGGAAGAGACCCAGTACTTC
CDR3: CASSLGTGEEETQYF

size: -
D: -
J: TRBJ2-1
V: TRBV11-2
DNA: TGTGCCAGTGGCTTACGGACCCCGGGGTACAATGAGCAGTTCTTC
CDR3: CASGLRTPGYNEQFF

size: many
D: -
J: TRBJ2-3
V: TRBV11-2
DNA: TGTGCCAGCAGCTCGCCTCACGCTTGGGGCACAGATACGCAGTATTTT
CDR3: CASSSPHAWGTDTQYF